This T cell receptor beta chain is drawn from a study of CD8 T cells in Susac syndrome. Random hexamers were used to reverse transcribe an amount of about 0.45 to 1 ug RNA. TCRdb passed the immunoSEQ multiplex PCR reads through MiXCR, listing each CDR3 protein once. The sample holds roughly 84,000 distinct CDR3 sequences, about 96% seen once. The germline V and J ends were trimmed by 3 bases and 3 bases, with 5 bases remaining between them. Germline V CDR1 and CDR2: MGHDK, SYGVNS. This CDR3 has 13 residues. This TCR came from a human donor with Susac syndrome. J is TRBJ2-2 and V is TRBV25-1; no clear D gene. Material for sequencing was CD8+ T cells from PBMCs. The CDR3 region has the DNA TGTGCCAGCAGTGACCACTACACCGGGGAGCTGTTTTTT. It codes for CASSDHYTGELFF. Supplemented by reference TRBV25-1 and TRBJ2-2, the full variable domain reads EADIYQTPRYLVIGTGKKITLECSQTMGHDKMYWYQQDPGMELHLIHYSYGVNSTEKGDLSSESTVSRIRTEHFPLTLESARPSHTSQYLCASSDHYTGELFFGEGSRLTVL.